Presented here are 28 T cell receptor beta chains from one specimen sequenced in a study of CXCR3-negative and CXCR3-positive naive CD8 T cells. With UMI labels, 5' RACE was used to prepare the TRB cDNA libraries. TCRdb re-called the 5' RACE reads and gives one entry per CDR3 protein, without DNA. In all, the sample yields 65,000 to 75,000 distinct CDR3 sequences. Material for sequencing was naive CXCR3- CD8+ T cells from blood. Specified subset: CD45RO-CCR7+CD27+CD95- naive CD8+ T cells lacking CXCR3 (TNR3-). These receptors were collected from a human donor in good health. Some clones in this sample may be carry-over from other donors' samples.

The V call is TRBV6-6, the J call TRBJ2-1; TCRdb's D gene call, TRBD2, goes unchecked for lack of DNA. CDR3 size: 15 residues. Germline loops: CDR1 MNHNY, CDR2 SVGAGI (reference sequence). This CDR3 reads CASSYRWEGDNEQFF.

The V call is TRBV5-1, the J call TRBJ2-7. CDR1 and CDR2 (germline): SGHRS, YFSETQ. The CDR3 totals 14 residues. The CDR3 loop reads CASSLGGDYYEQYF. Combining the CDR3 with reference TRBV5-1 and TRBJ2-7 gives the whole variable domain KAGVTQTPRYLIKTRGQQVTLSCSPISGHRSVSWYQQTPGQGLQFLFEYFSETQRNKGNFPGRFSGRQFSNSRSEMNVSTLELGDSALYLCASSLGGDYYEQYFGPGTRLTVT.

This chain links TRBV28 with TRBJ2-1; no DNA is available, so the TRBD1 call from TCRdb remains unchecked. Germline CDR1 reads MDHEN; CDR2 reads SYDVKM. The CDR3 loop spans 15 amino acids. CDR3 region: CATSIGASTEAEQFF.

This chain uses TRBV28 with TRBJ1-5; the TCRdb call, TRBD1, lacks DNA for checking. Per germline, CDR1 MDHEN and CDR2 SYDVKM. The CDR3 contains 14 residues. CDR3 in amino acids: CASREGQGIQPQHF.

The chain combines TRBV4-1 with TRBJ2-5; TCRdb indicates TRBD2, and absent DNA this call remains unverified. Germline CDR1 and CDR2: MGHRA and YSYEKL. This CDR3 is built from 17 residues. The CDR3 sequence: CASSQELAATPQETQYF.

The chain joins TRBV7-9 to TRBJ2-7; TCRdb returns TRBD1, unconfirmable since there is no DNA. The CDR3 consists of 14 residues. The germline V gene has CDR1 SEHNR and CDR2 FQNEAQ (reference sequence). The CDR3 region is CAGSLGDTAYEQYF.

This chain connects TRBV6-2 or TRBV6-3 to TRBJ2-2; the TRBD1 assignment by TCRdb is unverifiable without DNA. This CDR3 has 15 residues. Germline V gene lookup returns CDR1 MNHEY and CDR2 SVGEGT. The CDR3 protein is CASTPGQGSTGELFF.

The V call is TRBV12-3 or TRBV12-4, the J call TRBJ2-2; with no DNA, the TCRdb D assignment of TRBD1 cannot be verified. CDR3 length: 15 residues. The CDR3 sequence is CASTKSPIRTGELFF.

The chain recombines TRBV5-1 with TRBJ2-1. There are 16 residues in the CDR3. In germline, CDR1 is SGHRS, CDR2 YFSETQ. The CDR3 reads CASSLEAVSSYNEQFF.

This sequence joins TRBV29-1 and TRBJ1-1; the D call from TCRdb, TRBD1, cannot be confirmed without DNA. The CDR3 runs 15 residues. Germline assignment: CDR1 SQVTM and CDR2 ANQGSEA. The CDR3 loop is CSVDLGRGGNTEAFF.

The V and J genes are TRBV12-3 or TRBV12-4 and TRBJ1-5; TCRdb returns TRBD1, unconfirmable since there is no DNA. The CDR3 covers 14 residues. The CDR3 region is CASSWTVFGQPQHF.

The chain employs TRBV6-2 or TRBV6-3 and TRBJ2-7; there is no DNA to check the TCRdb D call of TRBD1. Germline V gene sequence: CDR1 MNHEY, CDR2 SVGEGT. This CDR3 has 13 residues. CDR3 in amino acids: CASRADGAYEQYF.

This sequence joins TRBV7-9 and TRBJ2-7. Germline V gene lookup returns CDR1 SEHNR and CDR2 FQNEAQ (reference sequence). CDR3 size: 14 residues. Here the CDR3 reads CASSFHSTVSEQYF.

The chain has TRBV27 and TRBJ2-1; TCRdb's D call of TRBD2 is untestable without DNA. The CDR3 covers 15 residues. CDR1 and CDR2 from the germline V gene are MNHEY and SMNVEV (reference sequence). CDR3 in amino acids: CASSPGLAEYNEQFF.

The chain couples TRBV28 to TRBJ1-2; lacking DNA, the TRBD1 call made by TCRdb goes unchecked. CDR1 and CDR2 from the germline V gene are MDHEN and SYDVKM. CDR3 length: 15 amino acids. The CDR3 spells CASSPDHRGEGGYTF.

V gene TRBV4-3 combines with J gene TRBJ1-2; TCRdb calls TRBD1, which cannot be checked without DNA. The germline gives CDR1 LGHNA, CDR2 YSLEER. The CDR3 length is 15 residues. The CDR3 region is CASSQEGGFGKDYTF.

The chain has TRBV7-6 and TRBJ2-1; the D call of TRBD2 rests on TCRdb alone, since no DNA is present to check it. From germline, CDR1 is SGHVS and CDR2 FNYEAQ. The CDR3 consists of 16 residues. Here the CDR3 reads CASSSGPGTAVYEQFF.

The chain combines TRBV10-1 with TRBJ2-1. This CDR3 has 15 amino acids. The germline CDR1 and CDR2 sequences are WNHNN and SYGVQD (reference sequence). The CDR3 loop is CASSERTSDYNEQFF.

The chain carries TRBV28 and TRBJ2-7. Germline CDR1 is MDHEN and CDR2 is SYDVKM. This CDR3 region has 13 residues. The CDR3 sequence is CASSVVTSSEQYF.

The V and J genes are TRBV15 and TRBJ2-5; TCRdb's D call of TRBD2 is untestable without DNA. The length of the CDR3 is 17 residues. Germline V gene sequence: CDR1 LNHNV, CDR2 YYDKDF (reference sequence). The CDR3: CATSGGLAGGPEETQYF. Filled out from reference TRBV15 and TRBJ2-5, the complete variable domain reads DAMVIQNPRYQVTQFGKPVTLSCSQTLNHNVMYWYQQKSSQAPKLLFHYYDKDFNNEADTPDNFQSRRPNTSFCFLDIRSPGLGDTAMYLCATSGGLAGGPEETQYFGPGTRLLVL.

The rearrangement joins TRBV6-5 to TRBJ2-7; the TCRdb call, TRBD2, lacks DNA for checking. From germline, CDR1 is MNHEY and CDR2 SVGAGI. The CDR3 is made up of 18 amino acids. The CDR3 is CASSYDGTSGRAVYEQYF.

The CDR3 sequence: CSVETSGDTGELFF. The chain recombines TRBV29-1 with TRBJ2-2; absent DNA, TCRdb's TRBD2 call cannot be checked. This CDR3 spans 14 amino acids. Germline V gene sequence: CDR1 SQVTM, CDR2 ANQGSEA.

The chain's CDR3 is CASSEGAGANVLTF. The chain carries TRBV6-4 and TRBJ2-6; absent DNA, TCRdb's TRBD1 call cannot be checked. The CDR3 loop spans 14 amino acids. Germline V lookup: CDR1 MRHNA, CDR2 SNTAGT.

This chain connects TRBV4-1 to TRBJ2-5; the TCRdb D gene call, TRBD1, has no DNA to confirm it. Per germline, CDR1 MGHRA and CDR2 YSYEKL. The CDR3 runs 16 residues. CDR3 protein: CASSQDVRTGFETQYF.

V is TRBV28 and J is TRBJ1-1. This CDR3 has 12 amino acids. Germline V gene sequence: CDR1 MDHEN, CDR2 SYDVKM. This chain's CDR3 is CAIVTRRSEAFF.

This chain uses TRBV7-9 with TRBJ2-5; TCRdb indicates TRBD1, and absent DNA this call remains unverified. From germline, CDR1 is SEHNR and CDR2 FQNEAQ (reference sequence). This CDR3 region has 16 residues. The CDR3: CASRQPWGAHQETQYF.

The rearrangement links TRBV5-1 to TRBJ1-4. This CDR3 spans 14 amino acids. CDR1 and CDR2 (germline): SGHRS, YFSETQ. CDR3 region: CASSSGGDREKLFF.

The gene calls are TRBV28 and TRBJ2-7; TCRdb lists TRBD1, though no DNA is available to test this call. The CDR3 sequence is 12 residues long. Germline assignment: CDR1 MDHEN and CDR2 SYDVKM. This CDR3 reads CASSRGYYEQYF.